What follows describes a single T cell receptor beta chain. What it binds is unknown. This specimen comes from a study of siplizumab effects on memory and regulatory T cells. Findings and limits, study-wide: The authors could not assign a naive or memory phenotype to roughly 75-95% of proliferating CD4+ or CD8+ clones.

Only in-frame clones appear in the TCRdb table, and some are missing; sequencing was by immunoSEQ multiplex PCR. The sample shows approximately 94,000 clones, 75% to 95% of them seen only once. The TCR originated in a human donor in good health. Sequencing was done on a sample of CD4+ T cells sorted from blood.

The CDR3 is CASSLVMLGSSYEQYF. In DNA form, the CDR3 reads TGTGCCAGCAGCTTAGTAATGTTAGGGTCCTCCTACGAGCAGTACTTC. This chain links TRBV7-9 with TRBJ2-7; D unresolved. V was trimmed by 1 base and J by 0 bases, leaving 13 bases between them. From germline, CDR1 is SEHNR and CDR2 FQNEAQ (reference sequence). The length of the CDR3 is 16 residues.